Following are 32 T cell receptor beta chains from one sample sequenced in a study of cytomegalovirus exposure and HLA in healthy donors. Both 60 Vbeta primers and 13 Jbeta primers went into the PCR. Sequencing was performed with immunoSEQ multiplex PCR; in TCRdb, only in-frame clones are kept and a portion is missing. Here the sample spans roughly 140,000 clones, over 80% being singletons. Source material: PBMCs. The receptors here all came from a female donor in good health and CMV-seronegative.

The V gene is TRBV2, the J gene TRBJ2-4; D perhaps matches TRBD2 (6 bases). CDR3 length: 14 residues. Trimming left V 1 base short and J 8 bases short, with 12 bases between. Germline lookup yields CDR1 SNHLY and CDR2 FYNNEI. The CDR3 nucleotides read TGTGCCAGCAGTGAAGGCGGGATTGCGGACATTCAGTACTTC. Its translation: CASSEGGIADIQYF.

The chain uses TRBV20-1 and TRBJ1-2; D gene ambiguous. Looked up from germline, CDR1 is DFQATT and CDR2 is SNEGSKA (reference sequence). V lost 3 bases to trimming and J lost 5 bases, with 7 bases between them. This CDR3 has 11 amino acids. The CDR3 sequence is CSASAGYGYTF. The CDR3 region has the DNA TGCAGTGCTAGCGCAGGTTATGGCTACACCTTC.

The chain is built from TRBV6-5 and TRBJ1-2, with D tentatively TRBD1 (5 bases). Trimming shortened V by 10 bases and J by 5 bases, and 20 bases separated the two germline ends. The germline gives CDR1 MNHEY, CDR2 SVGAGI. This CDR3 region has 14 residues. This CDR3 is CATRGGANLYGYTF. CDR3 DNA: TGTGCCACGCGAGGAGGGGCCAACCTATATGGCTACACCTTC.

V gene TRBV5-6 combines with J gene TRBJ2-2; 8 bases agree with TRBD2. CDR1 is SGHDT, CDR2 YYEEEE, per germline. Trimming removed 0 bases from V and 5 bases from J; junction bases left unmatched: 3. The CDR3 sequence is 15 residues long. The chain's CDR3 is CASSLAGGGTGELFF. CDR3 nucleotides: TGTGCCAGCAGCTTGGCGGGAGGGGGTACCGGGGAGCTGTTTTTT.

CDR3 sequence: CASSLLALAISDEQFF. As DNA, the CDR3 is TGTGCCAGCAGCTTACTGGCTCTAGCGATTAGCGATGAGCAGTTCTTC. The chain joins TRBV7-2 to TRBJ2-1, with D possibly being TRBD2 (6 bases). The CDR3 has 16 residues. Per germline, CDR1 SGHTA and CDR2 FQGNSA. V lost 2 bases to trimming and J lost 8 bases, with 19 bases between them. The full variable domain, its missing parts supplied by reference TRBV7-2 and TRBJ2-1, is GAGVSQSPSNKVTEKGKDVELRCDPISGHTALYWYRQSLGQGLEFLIYFQGNSAPDKSGLPSDRFSAERTGGSVSTLTIQRTQQEDSAVYLCASSLLALAISDEQFFGPGTRLTVL.

CDR3 coding DNA: TGTGCCAGCAGTGACTCGGGGGCGATCTCTGAAGCTTTCTTT. The encoded protein is CASSDSGAISEAFF. The V gene is TRBV6-4, the J gene TRBJ1-1, with D possibly matching TRBD1 (6 bases). The CDR3 is 14 residues long. Trimming shortened V by 0 bases and J by 6 bases, and 11 bases separated the two germline ends. Germline V gives CDR1 MRHNA, CDR2 SNTAGT.

The chain is built from TRBV19 and TRBJ2-7, with TRBD2 matching 11 bases. J lost 4 bases, V lost 3 bases, and 5 bases had no gene match. The CDR3 spans 15 residues. From germline, CDR1 is LNHDA and CDR2 SQIVND (reference sequence). CDR3 loop: CASSIFLAGGYEQYF. CDR3 in DNA: TGTGCCAGTAGTATTTTTCTAGCGGGAGGATACGAGCAGTACTTC. Filled out from reference TRBV19 and TRBJ2-7, the complete variable domain reads DGGITQSPKYLFRKEGQNVTLSCEQNLNHDAMYWYRQDPGQGLRLIYYSQIVNDFQKGDIAEGYSVSREKKESFPLTVTSAQKNPTAFYLCASSIFLAGGYEQYFGPGTRLTVT.

The rearrangement joins TRBV21-1 to TRBJ2-6; the D segment call TRBD2 is taken from the table without a DNA check. TRBV21-1 counts as a pseudogene. The CDR3 sequence is 16 residues long. The CDR3 loop reads CASSVRGSSGANVLTF. CDR3 DNA sequence: TGTGCCAGCAGCGTTCGAGGGAGCTCTGGGGCCAACGTCCTGACTTTC.

The V call is TRBV14, the J call TRBJ2-7; 7 nucleotides align to TRBD1. V gave up 2 bases and J gave up 4 bases; unmatched junction bases: 5. Germline values: CDR1 SGHDN, CDR2 FVKESK. This CDR3 is built from 14 residues. The CDR3 spells CASSQSTGRYEQYF. In DNA form, the CDR3 reads TGTGCCAGCAGCCAATCGACAGGGCGGTACGAGCAGTACTTC. Full variable domain (outside the CDR3, taken from reference TRBV14 and TRBJ2-7): EAGVTQFPSHSVIEKGQTVTLRCDPISGHDNLYWYRRVMGKEIKFLLHFVKESKQDESGMPNNRFLAERTGGTYSTLKVQPAELEDSGVYFCASSQSTGRYEQYFGPGTRLTVT.

J is TRBJ1-2 and V is TRBV10-3, with unresolved D. CDR1 and CDR2 from the germline V gene are ENHRY and SYGVKD. This CDR3 comprises 13 residues. V was shortened by 4 bases and J by 0 bases, with 6 bases between the two germline ends. The CDR3 loop reads CAISVNTNYGYTF. Written as DNA, the CDR3 is TGTGCCATCAGTGTTAACACTAACTATGGCTACACCTTC.

V is TRBV7-9 and J is TRBJ2-3; 8 bases map to TRBD2. Germline values: CDR1 SEHNR, CDR2 FQNEAQ (reference sequence). The V and J ends lost 4 bases and 0 bases, in that order; junction bases with no gene match: 15. The CDR3 covers 19 residues. The DNA of the CDR3 is TGTGCCAGCAGCTCATTTGATACGCCCGGGACTAGTAGCACAGATACGCAGTATTTT. Encoded protein: CASSSFDTPGTSSTDTQYF.

The V gene is TRBV5-8, the J gene TRBJ2-3; unclear D gene. V was trimmed by 2 bases and J by 2 bases, leaving 6 bases between them. CDR1 is SGHTS, CDR2 YDEGEE, per germline. This CDR3 has 13 amino acids. The DNA for the CDR3 is TGTGCCAGCAGCTTTATAAACACAGATACGCAGTATTTT. It yields the protein CASSFINTDTQYF. Based on the CDR3 plus reference TRBV5-8 and TRBJ2-3, the full variable domain is EAGVTQSPTHLIKTRGQQATLRCSPISGHTSVYWYQQALGLGLQFLLWYDEGEERNRGNFPPRFSGRQFPNYSSELNVNALELEDSALYLCASSFINTDTQYFGPGTRLTVL.

The genes are TRBV5-6 and TRBJ1-2; a possible D gene is TRBD1 (6 bases). The V end lost 5 bases, the J end lost 7 bases, and 15 bases lay between the germline ends. This CDR3 spans 13 amino acids. Looked up from germline, CDR1 is SGHDT and CDR2 is YYEEEE. CDR3 nucleotides: TGTGCCAGCAGAACCCGGACAGATGGTGGCTACACCTTC. This gives the protein CASRTRTDGGYTF.

The chain is built from TRBV25-1 and TRBJ2-4, with 8 bases matching TRBD1. V shed 4 bases, J shed 1 base, and the junction held 6 bases outside the gene matches. The CDR3 length is 16 residues. Germline V lookup: CDR1 MGHDK, CDR2 SYGVNS. The CDR3: CASSGQGSAAKNIQYF. Written as DNA, the CDR3 is TGTGCCAGCAGTGGACAGGGGTCTGCGGCCAAAAACATTCAGTACTTC.

This clone was detected once. The rearrangement joins TRBV6-1 to TRBJ2-7; 10 bases are shared with TRBD2. This CDR3 spans 15 amino acids. The germline V gene encodes CDR1 MNHNS and CDR2 SASEGT. V dropped 6 bases and J dropped 1; count of bases not matched to a gene: 6. The CDR3 region is CASRAGTSVSYEQYF. DNA for the CDR3: TGTGCCAGCAGGGCCGGGACTAGCGTGTCCTACGAGCAGTACTTC.

The chain carries TRBV4-1 and TRBJ1-4, with 7 bases fitting TRBD1. Losses at the gene ends were 3 bases for V and 4 bases for J; bases not matched to a gene: 5. The CDR3 totals 15 residues. In germline, CDR1 is MGHRA, CDR2 YSYEKL. The CDR3 DNA follows: TGCGCCAGCAGCCACCCGGGACAGTATAATGAAAAACTGTTTTTT. Amino acid sequence: CASSHPGQYNEKLFF.

J is TRBJ1-2 and V is TRBV6-5, with 7 bases lining up with TRBD1. The CDR3 is made up of 14 amino acids. Trimming took 5 bases from V and 4 from J; bases not matched to a gene: 7. Germline CDR1 and CDR2: MNHEY and SVGAGI. CDR3 region: CASSGGQHIYGYTF. CDR3 DNA: TGTGCCAGCAGTGGGGGACAGCACATCTATGGCTACACCTTC.

In nucleotides, the CDR3 is TGTGCCAGCAGTGAATTTCCCCTAAACACCATATATTTT. This gives the protein CASSEFPLNTIYF. The rearrangement links TRBV6-1 to TRBJ1-3; D remains unclear. The CDR3 runs 13 residues. Germline assignment: CDR1 MNHNS and CDR2 SASEGT. Trimming took 2 bases from V and 6 from J, leaving 8 bases between them.

This clone came up a few times. The rearrangement joins TRBV5-1 to TRBJ1-1; D may be TRBD1 (6 bases). The CDR3 contains 13 residues. Germline CDR1 SGHRS, CDR2 YFSETQ. The V gene lost 3 bases and the J gene lost 7 bases, with 13 bases spanning the gap. DNA of the CDR3: TGCGCCAGCAGCTCTGGACAGACCCTTGAAGCTTTCTTT. It encodes CASSSGQTLEAFF. The entire variable domain, with the rest obtained from reference TRBV5-1 and TRBJ1-1, is as follows: KAGVTQTPRYLIKTRGQQVTLSCSPISGHRSVSWYQQTPGQGLQFLFEYFSETQRNKGNFPGRFSGRQFSNSRSEMNVSTLELGDSALYLCASSSGQTLEAFFGQGTRLTVV.

The chain combines TRBV9 with TRBJ2-3; 7 bases are shared with TRBD2. CDR1 SGDLS and CDR2 YYNGEE come from the germline V gene. V lost 3 bases and J lost 2; bases outside the gene matches: 9. This CDR3 contains 16 residues. CDR3 sequence: CASSAASGTNTDTQYF. In DNA form, the CDR3 reads TGTGCCAGCAGCGCAGCGTCCGGGACTAACACAGATACGCAGTATTTT.

This chain joins TRBV6-4 and TRBJ2-3; D is ambiguous. The ends were cut back, 4 bases at V and 2 bases at J, with 7 bases in the middle. The CDR3 runs 13 residues. The germline gives CDR1 MRHNA, CDR2 SNTAGT. The CDR3 region has the DNA TGTGCCAGCAGTGCTGGAGACACAGATACGCAGTATTTT. Translation: CASSAGDTDTQYF.

This sequence joins TRBV27 and TRBJ2-3, with 11 bases matching TRBD2. Germline V gene sequence: CDR1 MNHEY, CDR2 SMNVEV (reference sequence). Trimming took 3 bases from V and 5 from J; bases not matched to a gene: 7. This CDR3 is 16 amino acids long. The CDR3 region is CASSLVLAGGVDTQYF. Written as DNA, the CDR3 is TGTGCCAGCAGTTTGGTTCTAGCGGGAGGTGTAGATACGCAGTATTTT.

The chain employs TRBV4-1 and TRBJ2-2; 8 bases match TRBD2. The CDR3 loop spans 18 amino acids. The V segment lost 1 base and the J segment 2 bases; nucleotides outside the gene matches: 9. Germline CDR1 and CDR2: MGHRA and YSYEKL. Here the CDR3 DNA reads TGCGCCAGCAGCCAAGCTCGCACGGGAGGGGGAAACACCGGGGAGCTGTTTTTT. Protein: CASSQARTGGGNTGELFF.

The gene calls are TRBV5-4 and TRBJ2-6, with 12 positions matching TRBD2. CDR1 and CDR2 (germline): SGHNT, YYREEE (reference sequence). The length of the CDR3 is 18 residues. The V gene end was trimmed by 4 bases and the J gene end by 2 bases; junction bases not matched to a gene: 7. CDR3 in DNA: TGTGCCAGCAGCATCCCTAGCGGGAGGGCCCCTGGGGCCAACGTCCTGACTTTC. It specifies CASSIPSGRAPGANVLTF.

The chain is built from TRBV28 and TRBJ2-7; D gene ambiguous. Between the trimmed V and J ends, which lost 2 bases and 0 bases, there was a span of 20 bases. Germline V gene lookup returns CDR1 MDHEN and CDR2 SYDVKM. The CDR3 is 18 amino acids. CDR3 sequence: CASSLLEYPSSSSYEQYF. As DNA, the CDR3 is TGTGCCAGCAGTTTACTAGAGTATCCCAGTTCCTCCTCCTACGAGCAGTACTTC.

V usage is TRBV28 and J usage is TRBJ1-5; no reliable D call. The germline V gene encodes CDR1 MDHEN and CDR2 SYDVKM. V lost 1 base, J lost 2 bases, and 6 bases lay in between. This CDR3 spans 14 amino acids. The CDR3 bases are TGTGCCAGCAGTTTATTTCCAGGCAATCAGCCCCAGCATTTT. It translates to CASSLFPGNQPQHF.

The sample holds a few counts of this clone. The chain uses TRBV6-5 and TRBJ2-1, with a weak D call TRBD2 (6 bases). Germline V lookup: CDR1 MNHEY, CDR2 SVGAGI. V lost 7 bases and J lost 4, with 11 bases in between. There are 13 residues in the CDR3. The CDR3 spells CASTNGGYNEQFF. CDR3 DNA: TGTGCCAGCACCAACGGGGGATACAATGAGCAGTTCTTC.

The V gene is TRBV28, the J gene TRBJ2-2, with TRBD1 matching over 8 bases. This CDR3 region has 15 residues. The ends lost 6 bases at V and 0 bases at J; junction bases unmatched: 3. The germline CDR1 and CDR2 sequences are MDHEN and SYDVKM. The CDR3 nucleotides read TGTGCCAGCAGAAGACAGGGGCCGAACACCGGGGAGCTGTTTTTT. Residues: CASRRQGPNTGELFF.

The rearrangement links TRBV27 to TRBJ1-2; D is undetermined. V lost 2 bases, J lost 4 bases, and 8 bases lay in between. The CDR3 is made up of 13 amino acids. Germline loops: CDR1 MNHEY, CDR2 SMNVEV (reference sequence). DNA of the CDR3: TGTGCCAGCAGTTTACCAGGCTTCTATGGCTACACCTTC. It yields the protein CASSLPGFYGYTF.

The chain recombines TRBV6-5 with TRBJ2-3, with D perhaps TRBD2 (6 bases). Trimming stripped 4 bases from V and 1 base from J, with 15 bases between. CDR1 is MNHEY and CDR2 is SVGAGI in the germline V gene. The CDR3 has 16 amino acids. CDR3 coding DNA: TGTGCCAGCAGTTCCCGGCGGGGCCAAGGCACAGATACGCAGTATTTT. Its protein is CASSSRRGQGTDTQYF.

This clone was detected once. The V call is TRBV2, the J call TRBJ2-5; 9 nucleotides agree with TRBD1. The germline V gene has CDR1 SNHLY and CDR2 FYNNEI. Losses at the gene ends were 3 bases for V and 1 base for J; bases not matched to a gene: 9. CDR3 length equals 17 residues. CDR3 coding DNA: TGTGCCAGCAGTGAGTTCGAGGACAGGGGACGCCAAGAGACCCAGTACTTC. Its translation is CASSEFEDRGRQETQYF. Looking up the rest from reference TRBV2 and TRBJ2-5 gives the full variable domain: EPEVTQTPSHQVTQMGQEVILRCVPISNHLYFYWYRQILGQKVEFLVSFYNNEISEKSEIFDDQFSVERPDGSNFTLKIRSTKLEDSAMYFCASSEFEDRGRQETQYFGPGTRLLVL.

This clone is a singleton in its sample. The chain recombines TRBV6-5 with TRBJ1-2, with D maybe TRBD1 (6 bases). Germline values: CDR1 MNHEY, CDR2 SVGAGI. The CDR3 runs to 15 residues. The ends were cut back, 3 bases at V and 1 base at J, with 12 bases in the middle. The CDR3 DNA reads as TGTGCCAGCAGTTATTGGACAGATAATAACTATGGCTACACCTTC. Amino acids: CASSYWTDNNYGYTF.